The clone carrying this T cell receptor (beta chain) was detected ten times or more. A second roughly 7 to 11 cycle PCR used barcoded and J-beta primers. Each CDR3 protein is one row after TCRdb ran MiXCR on the 5' RACE reads. The table records about a million distinct CDR3 sequences, roughly two fifths of them present only once. This CDR3 is built from 14 residues. V lost 7 bases to trimming and J lost 2 bases, with 16 bases between them. Germline V gene sequence: CDR1 SQVTM, CDR2 ANQGSEA. The donors, aged about 6 to 100, were healthy Caucasians from Russia. The entry originates in a study of blood T cells in healthy people across ages.

The rearrangement uses TRBV29-1 and TRBJ2-3; D may correspond to TRBD1 or TRBD2 (6 bases each). The sequence came from a man aged 18 to 35 in good health. Sequencing was done on a sample of blood. Here the CDR3 DNA reads TGCAGCGGAAAGGAGGGGGATTACACAGATACGCAGTATTTT. This translates into CSGKEGDYTDTQYF.